The 29 T cell receptor beta chains given below trace back to one sample, sequenced in a study of identifying expanded T cells in peripheral blood. The table came from immunoSEQ multiplex PCR; TCRdb's copy has only in-frame clones and leaves some out. The table has 130,000 or so clones, more than 75% seen once. Sequencing was done on a sample of blood. The receptors stem from a person between 18 and 69 years old in good health.

This chain uses TRBV7-7 with TRBJ1-5; no reliable D call. The germline V gene encodes CDR1 SSHAT and CDR2 FNYEAQ (reference sequence). The CDR3 has 13 amino acids. V was shortened by 3 bases and J by 5 bases, with 8 bases between the two germline ends. This CDR3 is CASSFGPDQPQHF. In nucleotides, the CDR3 is TGTGCCAGCAGCTTTGGTCCTGATCAGCCCCAGCATTTT.

The CDR3 is CASSPGRGPNYGYTF. In DNA form, the CDR3 reads TGTGCCAGCTCACCAGGCAGGGGCCCTAACTATGGCTACACCTTC. This chain uses TRBV18 with TRBJ1-2; D possibly corresponds to TRBD1 (6 bases). This CDR3 is 15 amino acids long. Trimming removed 2 bases from V and 0 bases from J, with 10 bases in between. Germline V CDR1 and CDR2: KGHSH, LQKENI.

This chain joins TRBV7-2 and TRBJ1-1; a weak D match, TRBD1 (6 bases). Germline values: CDR1 SGHTA, CDR2 FQGNSA. The CDR3 loop spans 17 amino acids. Deletions cut 1 base from V and 1 base from J, with 16 bases between. The CDR3 protein is CASSLGGTGAANTEAFF. The DNA for the CDR3 is TGTGCCAGCAGCTTAGGGGGAACGGGGGCCGCGAACACTGAAGCTTTCTTT.

On this clone itself: Mismatch with germline at one junction end may stem from a read error. The rearrangement joins TRBV7-3 to TRBJ1-1; D is undetermined. CDR1 and CDR2 (germline): SGHTA, FQGTGA. The CDR3 contains 13 residues. CDR3 residues: CASSLTANTEAFF. The CDR3 region has the DNA TGTGCCAGCAGCCTAACAGCGAACACTGAAGCTTTCTTT.

V is TRBV9 and J is TRBJ2-5; D gene ambiguous. This CDR3 region has 13 residues. Germline lookup yields CDR1 SGDLS and CDR2 YYNGEE. Trimming shortened V by 3 bases and J by 0 bases, and 6 bases separated the two germline ends. DNA for the CDR3: TGTGCCAGCAGCGCTCACAACCAAGAGACCCAGTACTTC. Its protein is CASSAHNQETQYF.

The chain carries TRBV5-8 and TRBJ2-7; D is uncertain. The CDR3 is 14 residues long. Looked up from germline, CDR1 is SGHTS and CDR2 is YDEGEE. V gave up 2 bases and J gave up 3 bases, with 12 bases separating them. Written as DNA, the CDR3 is TGTGCCAGCAGCTTCCGGCTTTCCCACTACGAGCAGTACTTC. The encoded protein is CASSFRLSHYEQYF.

V is TRBV12-1 and J is TRBJ2-5; the table assigns TRBD2, which was not confirmed against the DNA. TRBV12-1 is designated a pseudogene. The CDR3 has 17 residues. CDR3 bases: TGTGCCAGCAGCCCTTCGGGGACTACCGGAGGTAAGGAGACCCAGTACTTC. Encoded protein: CASSPSGTTGGKETQYF.

This chain links TRBV30 with TRBJ1-6, with D unresolved. V was trimmed by 3 bases and J by 6 bases, leaving 12 bases between them. This CDR3 has 14 amino acids. Germline-derived CDR1 and CDR2 are GTSNPN and SVGIG (reference sequence). The CDR3 region is CAWSLVTGNSPLHF. CDR3 DNA sequence: TGTGCCTGGAGCCTAGTAACCGGTAATTCACCCCTCCACTTT.

The rearrangement joins TRBV5-1 to TRBJ2-1; 7 nucleotides agree with TRBD2. This CDR3 comprises 19 residues. Trimming at V came to 0 bases and at J to 4 bases, leaving 16 bases not matched to a gene. Germline V gives CDR1 SGHRS, CDR2 YFSETQ. The chain's CDR3 is CASSLASTSFTGGYNEQFF. The CDR3 bases are TGCGCCAGCAGCTTGGCGTCGACTAGCTTTACGGGTGGATACAATGAGCAGTTCTTC. The full variable domain, completed using reference TRBV5-1 and TRBJ2-1, is KAGVTQTPRYLIKTRGQQVTLSCSPISGHRSVSWYQQTPGQGLQFLFEYFSETQRNKGNFPGRFSGRQFSNSRSEMNVSTLELGDSALYLCASSLASTSFTGGYNEQFFGPGTRLTVL.

CDR3 nucleotides: TGTGCCAGTTTCAGGACCCTCTATCCTCAGAGCACTGAAGCTTTCTTT. It translates to CASFRTLYPQSTEAFF. The chain links TRBV5-4 to TRBJ1-1; D unresolved. Germline-derived CDR1 and CDR2 are SGHNT and YYREEE (reference sequence). Trimming took off 8 bases at V and 4 bases at J, with 24 bases between the two ends. The length of the CDR3 is 16 residues.

V is TRBV30 and J is TRBJ1-2; D may be TRBD1 (5 bases). Trimming took off 1 base at V and 4 bases at J, with 10 bases between the two ends. Per germline, CDR1 GTSNPN and CDR2 SVGIG (reference sequence). The CDR3 is made up of 13 amino acids. CDR3 protein: CAWSEQVGYGYTF. The CDR3 DNA sequence: TGTGCCTGGAGTGAACAGGTGGGCTATGGCTACACCTTC.

The rearrangement uses TRBV4-1 and TRBJ2-1, with D maybe TRBD1 (5 bases). Trimming pared 1 base from V and 4 bases from J, leaving 8 bases between. Germline V gene lookup returns CDR1 MGHRA and CDR2 YSYEKL. This CDR3 has 14 residues. The DNA for the CDR3 is TGCGCCAGCAGCCAAGGTGACAGATACAATGAGCAGTTCTTC. It specifies CASSQGDRYNEQFF.

This clone appeared once. The chain links TRBV5-1 to TRBJ1-4; a possible D gene is TRBD1 (5 bases). The CDR3 has 15 amino acids. V was clipped by 4 bases and J by 10 bases, with 20 bases between them. The germline V gene has CDR1 SGHRS and CDR2 YFSETQ. The CDR3 coding sequence is TGCGCCAGCAGCCTAACCGGGACCGCTTCGGGAAAACTGTTTTTT. It encodes CASSLTGTASGKLFF.

This clone came up a few times. This same CDR3 is encoded by further DNA sequences in the sample. The V and J genes are TRBV9 and TRBJ1-1; TRBD1 might be the D (5 bases). V was cut by 0 bases and J by 0 bases, with 6 bases left in between. CDR1 and CDR2 (germline): SGDLS, YYNGEE. The CDR3 extends over 14 amino acids. Here the CDR3 reads CASSVEGLNTEAFF. The CDR3 DNA reads TGTGCCAGCAGCGTAGAGGGGCTGAACACTGAAGCTTTCTTT.

This chain joins TRBV18 and TRBJ2-5; D is possibly TRBD2 (5 bases). Germline lookup yields CDR1 KGHSH and CDR2 LQKENI. The CDR3 runs 13 residues. V dropped 4 bases and J dropped 1 base, with 7 bases sitting between them. The chain's CDR3 is CASSQTSQETQYF. The DNA of the CDR3 is TGTGCCAGCTCACAAACTAGCCAAGAGACCCAGTACTTC.

This chain links TRBV7-9 with TRBJ2-1; D is unresolved. The germline V gene has CDR1 SEHNR and CDR2 FQNEAQ (reference sequence). The germline V and J ends were trimmed by 6 bases and 7 bases, with 16 bases remaining between them. The CDR3 is 14 amino acids. For the CDR3, the DNA is TGTGCCAGCAGTGGCGACGGATGGAGAAATGAGCAGTTCTTC. Translated: CASSGDGWRNEQFF.

The rearrangement uses TRBV19 and TRBJ2-1; unclear D gene. The V end lost 1 base, the J end lost 2 bases, and 9 bases lay between the germline ends. This CDR3 spans 15 amino acids. Germline V gene lookup returns CDR1 LNHDA and CDR2 SQIVND (reference sequence). CDR3 DNA: TGTGCCAGTAGTATAGGAACAGACCCCTACAATGAGCAGTTCTTC. This sequence encodes CASSIGTDPYNEQFF. Based on the CDR3 plus reference TRBV19 and TRBJ2-1, the full variable domain is DGGITQSPKYLFRKEGQNVTLSCEQNLNHDAMYWYRQDPGQGLRLIYYSQIVNDFQKGDIAEGYSVSREKKESFPLTVTSAQKNPTAFYLCASSIGTDPYNEQFFGPGTRLTVL.

The chain has TRBV18 and TRBJ2-1; the match to TRBD2 covers 9 bases. The CDR3 totals 15 residues. Germline CDR1 and CDR2: KGHSH and LQKENI. J lost 6 bases, V lost 6 bases, and 9 bases had no gene match. The CDR3 sequence: CASSPGPSGANEQFF. The DNA for the CDR3 is TGTGCCAGCTCCCCAGGTCCTAGCGGGGCCAATGAGCAGTTCTTC.

In its sample, this clone was seen once. The V gene is TRBV11-1, the J gene TRBJ1-3; D gene uncertain. CDR1 and CDR2 from the germline V gene are SGHAT and FQDESV (reference sequence). V lost 6 bases, J lost 3 bases, and 12 bases lay in between. This CDR3 has 14 residues. CDR3: CASSTQSIGNTIYF. In DNA, the CDR3 is TGTGCCAGCAGTACTCAGTCCATTGGAAACACCATATATTTT.

The chain employs TRBV11-1 and TRBJ1-4; 7 bases are shared with TRBD1. The germline gives CDR1 SGHAT, CDR2 FQDESV (reference sequence). With V trimmed by 5 bases and J by 3 bases, 9 bases remained unmatched. This CDR3 has 16 amino acids. CDR3 bases: TGTGCCAGCAGCCCCCGAGACAGGGCGGCTAATGAAAAACTGTTTTTT. Amino acids: CASSPRDRAANEKLFF.

The rearrangement links TRBV7-9 to TRBJ1-1; D call uncertain. Germline V lookup: CDR1 SEHNR, CDR2 FQNEAQ (reference sequence). V lost 5 bases, J lost 4 bases, and 11 bases lay in between. CDR3 size: 13 residues. The CDR3 loop is CASSPTKSTEAFF. The CDR3 DNA reads TGTGCCAGCAGCCCCACGAAGTCCACTGAAGCTTTCTTT.

Here the CDR3 reads CASSLDRWTDKPGDTEAFF. The CDR3 DNA reads as TGTGCCAGCAGCTTAGATAGGTGGACAGACAAACCTGGGGACACTGAAGCTTTCTTT. The chain links TRBV7-9 to TRBJ1-1, with D perhaps TRBD1 (6 bases). The germline V gene encodes CDR1 SEHNR and CDR2 FQNEAQ (reference sequence). The germline V and J ends were trimmed by 1 base and 3 bases, with 24 bases remaining between them. CDR3 length: 19 amino acids.

This clone occurred once. The chain uses TRBV29-1 and TRBJ2-4, with D possibly being TRBD2 (6 bases). CDR1 SQVTM and CDR2 ANQGSEA come from the germline V gene. The CDR3 spans 13 residues. V was pared by 6 bases and J by 7 bases, with 16 bases between. The CDR3 DNA is TGCAGCGTGGCGGGGCGACTCGGGAACATTCAGTACTTC. It yields the protein CSVAGRLGNIQYF. The full variable domain, rest sourced from reference TRBV29-1 and TRBJ2-4, is SAVISQKPSRDICQRGTSLTIQCQVDSQVTMMFWYRQQPGQSLTLIATANQGSEATYESGFVIDKFPISRPNLTFSTLTVSNMSPEDSSIYLCSVAGRLGNIQYFGAGTRLSVL.

J is TRBJ2-5 and V is TRBV13; D call uncertain. This CDR3 region has 14 residues. V lost 2 bases, J lost 2 bases, and 9 bases lay in between. Germline assignment: CDR1 PRHDT and CDR2 FYEKMQ (reference sequence). The CDR3 DNA is TGTGCCAGCAGCTTAAAGATAAGGCAAGAGACCCAGTACTTC. This encodes CASSLKIRQETQYF.

The chain has TRBV2 and TRBJ2-1; perhaps TRBD1 as D (6 bases). Between the trimmed V and J ends, which lost 7 bases and 5 bases, there was a span of 12 bases. Germline assignment: CDR1 SNHLY and CDR2 FYNNEI. The CDR3 loop spans 13 amino acids. The CDR3 protein is CASTGQGDNEQFF. Written as DNA, the CDR3 is TGTGCCAGCACGGGACAAGGGGACAATGAGCAGTTCTTC.

This clone was found a few times. The V gene is TRBV30, the J gene TRBJ2-2; D may be TRBD1 (5 bases). The CDR3 sequence is 13 residues long. V shed 3 bases and J shed 7 bases, with 12 bases lying between them. Per germline, CDR1 GTSNPN and CDR2 SVGIG (reference sequence). For the CDR3, the DNA is TGTGCCTGGAGATTCGCAGGGCACGGGGAGCTGTTTTTT. Its protein is CAWRFAGHGELFF.

The chain combines TRBV6-5 with TRBJ1-6; TRBD1 agrees at 8 bases. Germline CDR1 and CDR2: MNHEY and SVGAGI. The V and J ends lost 8 bases and 7 bases, in that order; junction bases with no gene match: 1. The CDR3 contains 12 residues. CDR3 sequence (DNA): TGTGCCAGCCGACAGGGGAATTCACCCCTCCACTTT. This sequence encodes CASRQGNSPLHF.

The V and J genes are TRBV19 and TRBJ1-1, with D unresolved. Per germline, CDR1 LNHDA and CDR2 SQIVND (reference sequence). Trimming removed 3 bases at V and 2 bases at J, with 10 bases between. The CDR3 has 14 amino acids. CDR3 bases: TGTGCCAGTAGTATCCCGAGGCTTAACACTGAAGCTTTCTTT. This encodes CASSIPRLNTEAFF.

This clone occurred a few times. This sequence joins TRBV4-3 and TRBJ1-2, with TRBD1 identical over 7 bases. V was clipped by 1 base and J by 4 bases; unmatched bases: 9. The CDR3 is 16 residues long. CDR1 is LGHNA and CDR2 is YSLEER in the germline V gene. The CDR3 spells CASSQGRDSYPYGYTF. The CDR3 nucleotides read TGCGCCAGCAGCCAAGGCCGGGACAGCTATCCCTATGGCTACACCTTC.